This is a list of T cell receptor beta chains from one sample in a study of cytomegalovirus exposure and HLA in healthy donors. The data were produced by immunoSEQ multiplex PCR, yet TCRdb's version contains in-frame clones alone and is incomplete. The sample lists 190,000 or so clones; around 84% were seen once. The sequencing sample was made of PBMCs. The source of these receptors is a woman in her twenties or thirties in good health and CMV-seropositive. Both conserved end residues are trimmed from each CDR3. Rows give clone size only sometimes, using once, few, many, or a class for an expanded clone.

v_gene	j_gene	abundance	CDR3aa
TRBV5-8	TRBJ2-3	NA	ASSSPPDRGFLTDTQY
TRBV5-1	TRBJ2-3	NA	ASSKGTGHRTTYTDTQY
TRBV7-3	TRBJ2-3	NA	ASSPFPREVIEDTQY
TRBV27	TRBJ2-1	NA	ASSWLGYNEQF
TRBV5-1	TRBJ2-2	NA	ASSLDRAATGELF
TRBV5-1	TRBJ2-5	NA	ASSAGQGGETQY
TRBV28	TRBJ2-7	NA	ASSLSTYEQY
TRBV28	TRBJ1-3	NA	ASRRGQGRNTIY
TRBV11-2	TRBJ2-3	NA	ASSLASDTQY
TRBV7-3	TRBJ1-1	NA	ASSLIKNTEAF
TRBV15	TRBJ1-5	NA	ATSRLAAVDVGQPQH
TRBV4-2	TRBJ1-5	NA	ASSHTSTGYQPQH
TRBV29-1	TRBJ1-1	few	SVGQGDVTEAF
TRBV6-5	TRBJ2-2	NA	ASLGHPTGELF
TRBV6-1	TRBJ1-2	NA	ASTRTQEGGYT
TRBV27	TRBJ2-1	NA	ASSWTSGSSEQF
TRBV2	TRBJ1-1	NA	ANRGPVTNTEAF
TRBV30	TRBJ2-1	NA	AWTSGTSSYNEQF
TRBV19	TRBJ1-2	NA	ASSNRGSGTGIEGYT
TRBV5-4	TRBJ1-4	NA	ASSLGGSNEKLF
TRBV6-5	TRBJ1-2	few	ASSYLPYGYT
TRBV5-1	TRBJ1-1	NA	ASSLATDRYTEAF
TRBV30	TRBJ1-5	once	AWSVRFSRQPQH
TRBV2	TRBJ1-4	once	ASRWDSEKLF
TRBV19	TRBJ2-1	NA	ASSIGTGPNEQF
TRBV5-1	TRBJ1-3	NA	ASSLSGGNGNTIY
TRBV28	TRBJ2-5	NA	ASRPGAETQY
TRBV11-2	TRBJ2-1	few	ASSLDLGGSYNEQF
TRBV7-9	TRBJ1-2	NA	ASSFVGGISGYT